Below, 13 T cell receptor beta chains from the same sample are listed, as sequenced in a study of shared clonotypes between healthy human individuals (dated by TCRdb to 2018 to 2020). The library was built by means of the immunoSEQ multiplex PCR assay. TCRdb took this table from immuneACCESS and kept in-frame rearrangements with V and J called. Such tables lack part of the clones; where checked against another copy, unresolved V genes explain under half of the gap, and the rest is unexplained. For this sample the table gives 2 million to 2.5 million clones, of which approximately 90% were detected only once. Approximately 0.41% of the sample is in the top ten clones. The specimen was naive CD4+ T cells from PBMCs. Interpreted using the paper, the cell subset or site label stands for: CD45RA+ positively selected. Source of these receptors: a man between 18 and 29 years old in good health. Some clones in this sample may be carry-over from other donors' samples.

J is TRBJ1-1 and V is TRBV10-3; D not resolved. Germline V gene data show CDR1 as ENHRY and CDR2 as SYGVKD. There are 15 residues in the CDR3. Between the trimmed V and J ends, which lost 2 bases and 6 bases, there was a span of 16 bases. CDR3 sequence reads: CAISENQRGSAEAFF. In DNA form, the CDR3 reads TGTGCCATCAGTGAGAATCAGCGTGGCTCCGCTGAAGCTTTCTTT.

V gene TRBV19 combines with J gene TRBJ2-7; weak D call: TRBD1 (5 bases). CDR1 is LNHDA, CDR2 SQIVND, per germline (reference sequence). V was cut by 5 bases and J by 2 bases, with 13 bases left in between. This CDR3 has 14 residues. The CDR3 nucleotides are TGTGCCAGTAGTCGCCAGGGCGGCGCCTACGAGCAGTACTTC. Translated, it gives CASSRQGGAYEQYF.

CDR3 residues: CASRHRDPSVYEQYF. DNA for the CDR3: TGTGCCAGCAGACACCGGGACCCGAGCGTCTACGAGCAGTACTTC. The chain links TRBV28 to TRBJ2-7; D tentatively fits TRBD1 or TRBD2 (5 bases each). V lost 6 bases and J 3 bases, leaving 18 bases between the germline ends. This CDR3 is built from 15 residues. The germline V gene has CDR1 MDHEN and CDR2 SYDVKM. Full variable domain (missing parts from reference TRBV28 and TRBJ2-7): DVKVTQSSRYLVKRTGEKVFLECVQDMDHENMFWYRQDPGLGLRLIYFSYDVKMKEKGDIPEGYSVSREKKERFSLILESASTNQTSMYLCASRHRDPSVYEQYFGPGTRLTVT.

This clone was seen just once. The rearrangement joins TRBV18 to TRBJ2-2, with a tentative D call TRBD1 (5 bases). The germline V and J ends were trimmed by 3 bases and 0 bases, with 11 bases remaining between them. Germline V gene data show CDR1 as KGHSH and CDR2 as LQKENI. The CDR3 contains 16 residues. The CDR3 reads CASSPYQGTNTGELFF. The DNA for the CDR3 is TGTGCCAGCTCACCGTATCAGGGAACGAACACCGGGGAGCTGTTTTTT.

The chain links TRBV9 to TRBJ2-1; 9 bases are shared with TRBD2. CDR3 length: 14 residues. From germline, CDR1 is SGDLS and CDR2 YYNGEE. Trimming removed 3 bases from V and 7 bases from J; junction bases left unmatched: 5. This chain's CDR3 is CASSEGLARNEQFF. For the CDR3, the DNA is TGTGCCAGCAGCGAGGGACTAGCCCGTAATGAGCAGTTCTTC.

V is TRBV6-1 and J is TRBJ1-5; D may be TRBD1 (6 bases). The CDR3 is made up of 13 amino acids. Trimming removed 10 bases from V and 0 bases from J, with 10 bases in between. The germline V gene encodes CDR1 MNHNS and CDR2 SASEGT. The CDR3 region is CAIGQNSNQPQHF. DNA of the CDR3: TGTGCCATCGGACAGAATAGCAATCAGCCCCAGCATTTT.

This clone is a singleton in its sample. This rearrangement joins TRBV28 to TRBJ1-2, with TRBD1 matching 10 bases. J gave up 4 bases and V 6 bases, and 11 bases lay outside the gene matches. The CDR3 runs to 16 residues. Germline V lookup: CDR1 MDHEN, CDR2 SYDVKM. The CDR3 DNA reads TGTGCCAGCAGCCGTTCCTGGACAGGGGGGCTCTATGGCTACACCTTC. Its protein is CASSRSWTGGLYGYTF.

V and J are TRBV7-3 and TRBJ2-5, with 11 bases fitting TRBD2. V dropped 3 bases and J dropped 5; count of bases not matched to a gene: 11. CDR1 and CDR2 (germline): SGHTA, FQGTGA. The length of the CDR3 is 17 residues. The CDR3 DNA reads TGTGCCAGCAGCTTGGGGACTAGCGGCTCTCACGGGGAGACCCAGTACTTC. Translating it yields CASSLGTSGSHGETQYF.

As for this clone: Within the sample, other DNA sequences also encode this same CDR3. V gene TRBV7-2 combines with J gene TRBJ2-7; 14 nucleotides align to TRBD2. There are 15 residues in the CDR3. V dropped 5 bases and J dropped 3; count of bases not matched to a gene: 3. From germline, CDR1 is SGHTA and CDR2 FQGNSA. The CDR3 region has the DNA TGTGCCAGCAGCCCTGGACTAGCGGGAGGCTACGAGCAGTACTTC. The encoded protein is CASSPGLAGGYEQYF.

The chain recombines TRBV5-1 with TRBJ1-6; 9 nucleotides match TRBD1. The CDR3 length is 13 residues. After removal of 5 bases from V and 6 bases from J, the junction contained 0 bases not matched to a gene. Germline V gene data show CDR1 as SGHRS and CDR2 as YFSETQ. The CDR3 loop is CASRDRGNSPLHF. The CDR3 DNA reads TGCGCCAGCAGGGACAGGGGTAATTCACCCCTCCACTTT.

The chain links TRBV19 to TRBJ2-2; D possibly corresponds to TRBD2 (6 bases). The V gene lost 5 bases and the J gene lost 2 bases, with 9 bases spanning the gap. The germline CDR1 and CDR2 sequences are LNHDA and SQIVND (reference sequence). This CDR3 has 14 amino acids. Written as DNA, the CDR3 is TGTGCCAGTAGTTGGAGGGGTAACACCGGGGAGCTGTTTTTT. Its protein product is CASSWRGNTGELFF.

The V and J genes are TRBV7-8 and TRBJ2-3, with D possibly TRBD2 on 5 matching bases. CDR1 and CDR2 (germline): SGHVS, FQNEAQ. The CDR3 has 16 residues. The V end lost 5 bases, the J end lost 1 base, and 16 bases lay between the germline ends. The CDR3 DNA follows: TGTGCCAGCAGCCCGGGAAGGTGGAGAGGCACAGATACGCAGTATTTT. Translation: CASSPGRWRGTDTQYF.

The V call is TRBV11-2, the J call TRBJ2-7; D ambiguous. Deletions cut 4 bases from V and 7 bases from J, with 8 bases between. The CDR3 is 11 residues long. Per germline, CDR1 SGHAT and CDR2 FQNNGV. The CDR3 is CASSSPWEQYF. CDR3 sequence (DNA): TGTGCCAGCAGCTCACCGTGGGAGCAGTACTTC.